This TCR beta chain was obtained from a study of blood T cell repertoires in COVID-19. Profiled with immunoSEQ multiplex PCR; TCRdb holds only in-frame clones, not every one. The sample consists of 350,000 to 450,000 clones, roughly four fifths of them appearing once. The germline V and J ends were trimmed by 6 bases and 6 bases, with 15 bases remaining between them. The germline CDR1 and CDR2 sequences are SNHLY and FYNNEI. This CDR3 contains 15 residues. The specimen was PBMCs or T cells enriched from blood (not recorded which). The gene calls are TRBV2 and TRBJ1-6; no clear D. The sequence came from a woman in her 50s who had recovered from COVID-19. As DNA, the CDR3 is TGTGCCAGCAGGGACCCGCGGGGTAGTAATTCACCCCTCCACTTT. Translated, it gives CASRDPRGSNSPLHF. Complete variable domain (other parts from reference TRBV2 and TRBJ1-6): EPEVTQTPSHQVTQMGQEVILRCVPISNHLYFYWYRQILGQKVEFLVSFYNNEISEKSEIFDDQFSVERPDGSNFTLKIRSTKLEDSAMYFCASRDPRGSNSPLHFGNGTRLTVT.